These 27 T cell receptor beta chains were all obtained from the same sample, sequenced in a study of T cell responses to AZD1222 COVID-19 vaccine. Method: immunoSEQ multiplex PCR; TCRdb's copy keeps in-frame clones and lacks some. Among approximately 77,000 clones listed, 92% were seen once. The sample here was peripheral blood, taken on day 0 of MenACWY control vaccination. Source of these receptors: an adult in good health.

This chain uses TRBV6-5 with TRBJ1-1; a possible D gene is TRBD1 (5 bases). Trimming removed 0 bases from V and 11 bases from J, with 13 bases in between. Germline CDR1 reads MNHEY; CDR2 reads SVGAGI. This CDR3 has 13 amino acids. DNA for the CDR3: TGTGCCAGCAGTTACTCGACCCGGGGGGTGGCTTTCTTT. This codes for CASSYSTRGVAFF.

The chain carries TRBV16 and TRBJ2-5; 8 nucleotides match TRBD1. The trim removed 3 bases at V and 1 base at J, leaving 4 bases unmatched. The CDR3 length is 15 residues. Germline CDR1 reads KGHSY; CDR2 reads FQNENV. The CDR3 DNA sequence: TGTGCCAGCAGCCACCAAACAGGGGGCCAAGAGACCCAGTACTTC. This gives the protein CASSHQTGGQETQYF.

This clone occurred once. The CDR3 loop reads CASSRASNQPQHF. CDR3 DNA sequence: TGTGCCAGTAGCAGGGCAAGCAATCAGCCCCAGCATTTT. The J gene is TRBJ1-5, the V gene TRBV19, with D possibly matching TRBD1 (5 bases). Germline CDR1 reads LNHDA; CDR2 reads SQIVND (reference sequence). There are 13 residues in the CDR3. Trimming removed 6 bases from V and 1 base from J, with 7 bases in between.

This clone has a single count. The rearrangement joins TRBV5-1 to TRBJ2-2; 8 positions agree with TRBD2. Trimming cost V 0 bases and J 5 bases; bases outside gene matches: 3. Germline lookup yields CDR1 SGHRS and CDR2 YFSETQ. CDR3 size: 15 residues. The CDR3 region is CASSLVGLETGELFF. In DNA form, the CDR3 reads TGCGCCAGCAGCTTGGTGGGACTAGAGACCGGGGAGCTGTTTTTT.

The J gene is TRBJ2-7, the V gene TRBV5-6, with 8 bases identical to TRBD1. There are 16 residues in the CDR3. Germline V gene sequence: CDR1 SGHDT, CDR2 YYEEEE. Trimming at V came to 2 bases and at J to 3 bases, leaving 10 bases not matched to a gene. CDR3 DNA: TGTGCCAGCAGCTTAGAAGGACAGGGTTCGTTCTACGAGCAGTACTTC. Amino acids: CASSLEGQGSFYEQYF.

The V gene is TRBV7-9, the J gene TRBJ1-4, with 7 bases matching TRBD1. Germline CDR1 is SEHNR and CDR2 is FQNEAQ (reference sequence). Unmatched junction bases numbered 6, after V lost 0 bases and J lost 8 bases. This CDR3 region has 15 residues. CDR3 sequence (DNA): TGTGCCAGCAGCTTAGCAGGGGGCGCCGGGGAAAAACTGTTTTTT. Amino acid sequence: CASSLAGGAGEKLFF.

The chain employs TRBV6-6 and TRBJ1-1; a possible D gene is TRBD1 (5 bases). The germline V and J ends were trimmed by 10 bases and 1 base, with 16 bases remaining between them. Germline lookup yields CDR1 MNHNY and CDR2 SVGAGI (reference sequence). The CDR3 extends over 14 amino acids. DNA for the CDR3: TGTGCCACCTGGGGGAGGGGATCGAACACTGAAGCTTTCTTT. It encodes CATWGRGSNTEAFF.

The V and J genes are TRBV7-9 and TRBJ1-2; D ambiguous. In germline, CDR1 is SEHNR, CDR2 FQNEAQ (reference sequence). The ends were cut back, 5 bases at V and 4 bases at J, with 5 bases in the middle. The CDR3 contains 11 residues. The CDR3: CASSTGYGYTF. CDR3 nucleotides: TGTGCCAGCAGCACGGGCTATGGCTACACCTTC. Full variable domain (rest looked up from reference TRBV7-9 and TRBJ1-2): DTGVSQNPRHKITKRGQNVTFRCDPISEHNRLYWYRQTLGQGPEFLTYFQNEAQLEKSRLLSDRFSAERPKGSFSTLEIQRTEQGDSAMYLCASSTGYGYTFGSGTRLTVV.

This clone has just one count. CDR3 in amino acids: CASSLVPGNHNEQFF. DNA of the CDR3: TGCGCCAGCAGCTTGGTTCCGGGGAACCACAATGAGCAGTTCTTC. The chain recombines TRBV5-1 with TRBJ2-1; D may be TRBD2 (5 bases). Per germline, CDR1 SGHRS and CDR2 YFSETQ. This CDR3 has 15 residues. Trimming removed 0 bases at V and 5 bases at J, with 12 bases between.

This clone has just one count. This rearrangement joins TRBV19 to TRBJ2-5; 13 bases agree with TRBD2. After removal of 4 bases from V and 3 bases from J, the junction contained 5 bases not matched to a gene. Per the germline V gene, CDR1 is LNHDA and CDR2 is SQIVND (reference sequence). The CDR3 is 16 amino acids. CDR3 in amino acids: CASSRRLAGGEETQYF. CDR3 DNA: TGTGCCAGTAGTAGACGACTAGCGGGGGGCGAAGAGACCCAGTACTTC.

The rearrangement uses TRBV18 and TRBJ2-1, with 14 bases aligning to TRBD2. This CDR3 contains 15 residues. The trim removed 6 bases at V and 6 bases at J, leaving 4 bases unmatched. The germline V gene encodes CDR1 KGHSH and CDR2 LQKENI. Here the CDR3 DNA reads TGTGCCAGCTCCGCCGGGACTAGCGGGGGCAATGAGCAGTTCTTC. It codes for CASSAGTSGGNEQFF.

The genes are TRBV2 and TRBJ2-7; possibly TRBD1 for D (5 bases). Germline values: CDR1 SNHLY, CDR2 FYNNEI. The CDR3 totals 13 residues. Trimming cost V 7 bases and J 3 bases, with 13 bases left between them. The CDR3 here is CASKRGSNYEQYF. The CDR3 DNA is TGTGCCAGCAAAAGGGGCAGCAACTACGAGCAGTACTTC.

The rearrangement joins TRBV6-5 to TRBJ2-7; possible D gene TRBD1, 5 bases. CDR3 length: 14 amino acids. The V gene's germline CDR1 is MNHEY and CDR2 SVGAGI. V lost 6 bases and J 0 bases, leaving 12 bases between the germline ends. The CDR3 DNA reads as TGTGCCAGCAGCAGGACAATGAGCTCCTACGAGCAGTACTTC. This codes for CASSRTMSSYEQYF.

This clone has more than one count but fewer than ten. This chain uses TRBV4-3 with TRBJ2-2; 9 positions agree with TRBD2. The CDR3 covers 19 residues. V was pared by 0 bases and J by 0 bases, with 8 bases of the junction left unmatched. The germline V gene encodes CDR1 LGHNA and CDR2 YSLEER. The CDR3 DNA is TGCGCCAGCAGCCAAGATGAGCGGGGGGTAGAAACGAACACCGGGGAGCTGTTTTTT. Translated: CASSQDERGVETNTGELFF.

CDR3: CASSQGPVDSRTGELFF. The CDR3 bases are TGCGCCAGCAGCCAAGGGCCCGTGGACTCTAGAACCGGGGAGCTGTTTTTT. This chain joins TRBV4-3 and TRBJ2-2, with D tentatively TRBD2 (5 bases). The V end lost 1 base, the J end lost 5 bases, and 17 bases lay between the germline ends. This CDR3 has 17 residues. Germline V lookup: CDR1 LGHNA, CDR2 YSLEER.

The chain carries TRBV15 and TRBJ1-2, with D possibly TRBD1 on 5 matching bases. From germline, CDR1 is LNHNV and CDR2 YYDKDF (reference sequence). Trimming took 0 bases from V and 3 from J, leaving 8 bases between them. The CDR3 loop spans 14 amino acids. CDR3 sequence reads: CATSRDARDYGYTF. The CDR3 nucleotides read TGTGCCACCAGCAGAGATGCCAGGGACTATGGCTACACCTTC.

The V call is TRBV6-5, the J call TRBJ1-4; no definite D call. This CDR3 has 14 residues. Germline CDR1 MNHEY, CDR2 SVGAGI. Trimming left V 4 bases short and J 2 bases short, with 8 bases between. The CDR3 DNA reads as TGTGCCAGCAGTTTAGTCTCGACTAATGAAAAACTGTTTTTT. It is translated as CASSLVSTNEKLFF.

V usage is TRBV3-1 (or the pseudogene TRBV3-2) and J usage is TRBJ2-1; a possible D gene is TRBD1 (6 bases). Germline lookup yields CDR1 LGHDT and CDR2 YNNKEL (reference sequence). The CDR3 has 15 amino acids. V gave up 7 bases and J gave up 6 bases, with 19 bases separating them. In DNA form, the CDR3 reads TGTGCCAGCACGAACCCTTTGACAGGTTCCAATGAGCAGTTCTTC. Translation: CASTNPLTGSNEQFF.

The CDR3 DNA reads TGTGCCAGCTCACTCATAGGGTACAATGAGCAGTTCTTC. Translation gives CASSLIGYNEQFF. The chain employs TRBV18 and TRBJ2-1; D is undetermined. In germline, CDR1 is KGHSH, CDR2 LQKENI. The CDR3 spans 13 residues. V lost 4 bases and J 4 bases, leaving 8 bases between the germline ends.

The chain combines TRBV6-5 with TRBJ2-2; tentatively, D is TRBD1 (5 bases). CDR1 and CDR2 from the germline V gene are MNHEY and SVGAGI. The CDR3 contains 15 residues. The V and J ends lost 7 bases and 0 bases respectively, with 12 bases between them. CDR3 coding DNA: TGTGCCAGCAAAAACCAGGGAACGAACACCGGGGAGCTGTTTTTT. It specifies CASKNQGTNTGELFF.

V is TRBV28 and J is TRBJ2-7; D perhaps matches TRBD2 (6 bases). The CDR3 has 18 residues. V was cut by 5 bases and J by 1 base, with 24 bases left in between. Per the germline V gene, CDR1 is MDHEN and CDR2 is SYDVKM. The CDR3 protein is CASSTVPQRGTRSYEQYF. The CDR3 nucleotides are TGTGCCAGCAGTACCGTACCACAGCGCGGGACGCGATCCTACGAGCAGTACTTC. Together with reference TRBV28 and TRBJ2-7, the CDR3 gives the full variable domain: DVKVTQSSRYLVKRTGEKVFLECVQDMDHENMFWYRQDPGLGLRLIYFSYDVKMKEKGDIPEGYSVSREKKERFSLILESASTNQTSMYLCASSTVPQRGTRSYEQYFGPGTRLTVT.

This clone appeared a few times. This chain connects TRBV9 to TRBJ2-7, with 8 nucleotides matching TRBD2. Per germline, CDR1 SGDLS and CDR2 YYNGEE. The CDR3 loop spans 14 amino acids. Trimming removed 3 bases from V and 3 bases from J; junction bases left unmatched: 5. The CDR3 region has the DNA TGTGCCAGCAGCGCCTCCGGGACTAGCTACGAGCAGTACTTC. Encoded protein: CASSASGTSYEQYF.

The V call is TRBV6-5, the J call TRBJ2-2; TRBD2 agrees at 9 bases. Germline CDR1 reads MNHEY; CDR2 reads SVGAGI. V was pared by 6 bases and J by 4 bases, with 6 bases of the junction left unmatched. CDR3 length: 15 residues. CDR3 amino acids: CASRLAGAFTGELFF. The CDR3 DNA reads as TGTGCCAGCAGATTAGCGGGGGCCTTCACCGGGGAGCTGTTTTTT.

This chain uses TRBV28 with TRBJ2-7; D is perhaps TRBD1 (5 bases). V shed 10 bases and J shed 6 bases, with 19 bases lying between them. The germline V gene has CDR1 MDHEN and CDR2 SYDVKM. CDR3 length: 13 residues. In nucleotides, the CDR3 is TGTGCCACCCTGGGCAGGGTCCTAGGCGAGCAGTACTTC. Its translation: CATLGRVLGEQYF.

V usage is TRBV21-1 and J usage is TRBJ2-7; TRBD1 was called by the table and not checked on the DNA. TRBV21-1 is noted as a pseudogene. The CDR3 has 16 residues. Written as DNA, the CDR3 is TGTGCCAGCAGCAAAGATCACCGGGACAGACCCTACGAGCAGTACTTC. Translated: CASSKDHRDRPYEQYF.

The rearrangement uses TRBV3-1 (or the pseudogene TRBV3-2) and TRBJ1-2; 8 bases are shared with TRBD1. The V and J ends lost 5 bases and 8 bases, in that order; junction bases with no gene match: 7. The CDR3 consists of 13 residues. CDR1 is LGHDT and CDR2 is YNNKEL in the germline V gene (reference sequence). The CDR3 DNA reads as TGTGCCAGCAGCGAGGACAGGGTAAGAGGCTACACCTTC. This gives the protein CASSEDRVRGYTF.

The V call is TRBV11-3, the J call TRBJ2-1, with 9 nucleotides matching TRBD1. This CDR3 contains 17 residues. Unmatched junction bases numbered 13, after V lost 5 bases and J lost 5 bases. Per the germline V gene, CDR1 is SGHNT and CDR2 is YENEEA. This chain's CDR3 is CASSRDRVNAKNNEQFF. DNA for the CDR3: TGTGCCAGCAGCCGGGACAGGGTAAATGCTAAAAACAATGAGCAGTTCTTC.